Below, 18 T cell receptor beta chains from the same sample are listed, as sequenced in a study of T cell responses to AZD1222 COVID-19 vaccine. Clones were sequenced by immunoSEQ multiplex PCR, and TCRdb holds only the in-frame ones, with some missing. The sample yields some 170,000 clones, 90% to 95% seen once. The material sequenced was peripheral blood, taken 28 days after the second dose of the MenACWY control vaccine. These TCRs come from an adult who received the MenACWY meningococcal vaccine as a control.

V usage is TRBV11-1 and J usage is TRBJ2-1; D is possibly TRBD2 (6 bases). CDR1 is SGHAT and CDR2 is FQDESV in the germline V gene (reference sequence). CDR3 length: 14 residues. The V end lost 1 base, the J end lost 8 bases, and 12 bases lay between the germline ends. CDR3 amino acids: CASSLGPTRDEQFF. CDR3 in DNA: TGTGCCAGCAGCTTAGGGCCGACTAGGGATGAGCAGTTCTTC.

The genes are TRBV19 and TRBJ2-5; D is perhaps TRBD2 (5 bases). Germline CDR1 LNHDA, CDR2 SQIVND (reference sequence). CDR3 size: 14 residues. V dropped 2 bases and J dropped 5 bases, with 12 bases sitting between them. Here the CDR3 DNA reads TGTGCCAGTAGTATAATCGGGGAAAGGGAGACCCAGTACTTC. Translating gives CASSIIGERETQYF. Full variable domain (outside the CDR3, taken from reference TRBV19 and TRBJ2-5): DGGITQSPKYLFRKEGQNVTLSCEQNLNHDAMYWYRQDPGQGLRLIYYSQIVNDFQKGDIAEGYSVSREKKESFPLTVTSAQKNPTAFYLCASSIIGERETQYFGPGTRLLVL.

The sample holds one count of this clone. The chain employs TRBV3-1 (or the pseudogene TRBV3-2) and TRBJ1-1; 8 nucleotides line up with TRBD1. In germline, CDR1 is LGHDT, CDR2 YNNKEL (reference sequence). V gave up 8 bases and J gave up 1 base; unmatched junction bases: 3. The CDR3 has 13 amino acids. The CDR3 region is CASGGQGNTEAFF. In nucleotides, the CDR3 is TGTGCCAGCGGTGGACAGGGGAACACTGAAGCTTTCTTT.

A single count supports this clone. The chain has TRBV5-6 and TRBJ1-6; D unresolved. There are 15 residues in the CDR3. Trimming cost V 2 bases and J 0 bases, with 6 bases left between them. Germline V gene sequence: CDR1 SGHDT, CDR2 YYEEEE. CDR3 region: CASSLGVSYNSPLHF. Written as DNA, the CDR3 is TGTGCCAGCAGCTTAGGAGTCTCCTATAATTCACCCCTCCACTTT.

J is TRBJ1-1 and V is TRBV12-3 or TRBV12-4; D is uncertain. This CDR3 region has 13 residues. The V and J ends lost 6 bases and 4 bases respectively, with 12 bases between them. CDR3 protein: CASRRKDSTEAFF. DNA of the CDR3: TGTGCCAGCAGACGAAAGGACTCCACTGAAGCTTTCTTT.

This chain connects TRBV3-1 (or the pseudogene TRBV3-2) to TRBJ1-2, with 7 bases fitting TRBD1. This CDR3 is 15 amino acids long. Per germline, CDR1 LGHDT and CDR2 YNNKEL (reference sequence). With 4 bases clipped from V and 4 bases from J, the junction kept 9 bases outside the gene matches. CDR3 sequence (DNA): TGTGCCAGCAGCCGACAGGGTCCATCCGTCTATGGCTACACCTTC. The encoded protein is CASSRQGPSVYGYTF.

The rearrangement links TRBV5-1 to TRBJ2-2; 13 nucleotides agree with TRBD2. The CDR3 loop spans 18 amino acids. Trimming removed 4 bases from V and 2 bases from J; junction bases left unmatched: 8. The germline V gene encodes CDR1 SGHRS and CDR2 YFSETQ. The chain's CDR3 is CASSPRTSGGPNTGELFF. In DNA form, the CDR3 reads TGCGCCAGCAGCCCGAGGACTAGCGGGGGACCCAACACCGGGGAGCTGTTTTTT.

V gene TRBV5-8 combines with J gene TRBJ2-5; 12 bases align to TRBD1. Germline V gene sequence: CDR1 SGHTS, CDR2 YDEGEE. The CDR3 spans 16 residues. The V and J ends lost 4 bases and 5 bases, in that order; junction bases with no gene match: 9. The CDR3 spells CASSRDGTGGRETQYF. CDR3 sequence (DNA): TGTGCCAGCAGCCGGGATGGGACAGGGGGCAGGGAGACCCAGTACTTC.

The rearrangement joins TRBV11-2 to TRBJ2-1, with D hard to call. This CDR3 has 13 residues. The germline gives CDR1 SGHAT, CDR2 FQNNGV. Trimming shortened V by 6 bases and J by 6 bases, and 12 bases separated the two germline ends. The CDR3 DNA follows: TGTGCCAGCAGAAAGGACGGGCCCAATGAGCAGTTCTTC. This gives the protein CASRKDGPNEQFF.

The chain joins TRBV18 to TRBJ2-3, with D hard to call. V lost 1 base and J 0 bases, leaving 5 bases between the germline ends. Germline CDR1 KGHSH, CDR2 LQKENI. The CDR3 totals 14 residues. This CDR3 reads CASSPLRSTDTQYF. CDR3 in DNA: TGTGCCAGCTCACCACTCAGGAGCACAGATACGCAGTATTTT.

This clone was seen just once. V gene TRBV12-5 combines with J gene TRBJ1-2; TRBD1 matches at 9 bases. Germline V gives CDR1 LGHNT, CDR2 FRNRAP. V trimming: 6 bases; J trimming: 2 bases; junction bases outside the gene matches: 10. This CDR3 is built from 16 residues. This CDR3 reads CASGTPPTGGNYGYTF. The DNA for the CDR3 is TGTGCTAGTGGAACGCCACCTACAGGGGGCAACTATGGCTACACCTTC.

V gene TRBV7-2 combines with J gene TRBJ2-1, with a tentative D call TRBD2 (7 bases). This CDR3 has 15 amino acids. Germline V gene sequence: CDR1 SGHTA, CDR2 FQGNSA. Trimming pared 5 bases from V and 2 bases from J, leaving 13 bases between. CDR3 in amino acids: CASSRGGGAYNEQFF. The CDR3 DNA is TGTGCCAGCAGCCGTGGCGGGGGCGCCTACAATGAGCAGTTCTTC.

This clone was seen just once. This chain connects TRBV10-3 to TRBJ2-7; D possibly corresponds to TRBD2 (6 bases). V lost 2 bases and J 2 bases, leaving 13 bases between the germline ends. The CDR3 has 15 amino acids. Germline CDR1 and CDR2: ENHRY and SYGVKD. As DNA, the CDR3 is TGTGCCATCAGTGAGGGCGGGGCCCCGACCTACGAGCAGTACTTC. Translation gives CAISEGGAPTYEQYF.

V usage is TRBV11-3 and J usage is TRBJ2-7, with 9 bases fitting TRBD1. J gave up 3 bases and V 5 bases, and 5 bases lay outside the gene matches. Per the germline V gene, CDR1 is SGHNT and CDR2 is YENEEA. The CDR3 is 14 amino acids. The CDR3 sequence is CASSPGQGRYEQYF. CDR3 bases: TGTGCCAGCAGCCCGGGACAGGGCCGCTACGAGCAGTACTTC.

In its sample, this clone was seen once. The chain joins TRBV3-1 (or the pseudogene TRBV3-2) to TRBJ2-3; D is unresolved. Deletions cut 3 bases from V and 5 bases from J, with 9 bases between. Germline-derived CDR1 and CDR2 are LGHDT and YNNKEL (reference sequence). The CDR3 length is 13 residues. The CDR3 region is CASSHSGVDTQYF. CDR3 nucleotides: TGTGCCAGCAGCCACTCTGGAGTAGATACGCAGTATTTT.

The rearrangement joins TRBV6-6 to TRBJ1-6, with TRBD1 matching 12 bases. CDR1 MNHNY and CDR2 SVGAGI come from the germline V gene (reference sequence). Trimming cost V 6 bases and J 4 bases; bases outside gene matches: 16. CDR3 size: 20 residues. CDR3 sequence: CASSTPPGQGAGGYNSPLHF. In nucleotides, the CDR3 is TGTGCCAGCAGCACCCCCCCGGGACAGGGGGCTGGAGGATATAATTCACCCCTCCACTTT.

The chain carries TRBV19 and TRBJ1-2; the D gene is possibly TRBD1 (6 bases). The CDR3 contains 19 residues. CDR1 is LNHDA, CDR2 SQIVND, per germline (reference sequence). Trimming pared 6 bases from V and 2 bases from J, leaving 28 bases between. CDR3 bases: TGTGCCAGTAGCCCGGTAGGAACAGGGTACGAGGGAATGAACTATGGCTACACCTTC. It yields the protein CASSPVGTGYEGMNYGYTF.

This clone showed up just a few times. The chain joins TRBV6-5 to TRBJ1-4; TRBD1 aligns across 8 bases. V gave up 5 bases and J gave up 5 bases; unmatched junction bases: 7. There are 15 residues in the CDR3. Germline CDR1 MNHEY, CDR2 SVGAGI. In nucleotides, the CDR3 is TGTGCCAGCAGTAGCAGGACAGGGAAGAATGAAAAACTGTTTTTT. Amino acids: CASSSRTGKNEKLFF.